This is a list of T cell receptor beta chains from one sample in a study of cytomegalovirus exposure and HLA in healthy donors. TCRdb keeps only in-frame clones here, not all; method: immunoSEQ multiplex PCR. The sample has approximately 140,000 clones, roughly 80% seen once. Sequenced: PBMCs. These receptors were collected from a man aged 40-50 years in good health and CMV-seropositive. Both conserved end residues are part of each CDR3. Each record gives: V gene, clone size, D gene, J gene, CDR3 protein, CDR3 DNA. D genes are given only for firm matches. The listing skips clone size in some rows; elsewhere it reads once, few, many or a size class.

>TRBV19|.|.|TRBJ1-2
CASSGAGLVGYTF
TGTGCCAGTAGTGGGGCAGGTCTGGTGGGCTACACCTTC
>TRBV5-1|.|.|TRBJ2-1
CASSLNGPRGNEQFF
TGCGCCAGCAGCTTGAACGGACCCCGAGGGAATGAGCAGTTCTTC
>TRBV6-1|.|TRBD1|TRBJ2-1
CASSARTGWQFF
TGTGCCAGCAGTGCCCGGACAGGGTGGCAGTTCTTC
>TRBV5-6|.|TRBD1|TRBJ1-4
CASSPSGTGREKLFF
TGTGCCAGCAGCCCGTCCGGGACAGGTCGTGAAAAACTGTTTTTT
>TRBV7-9|.|TRBD1|TRBJ2-7
CASSLGLRDSYSYEQYF
TGTGCCAGCAGCTTAGGATTAAGGGACAGCTACTCCTACGAGCAGTACTTC
>TRBV10-2|.|.|TRBJ2-4
CASRDGRGIQYF
TGCGCCAGCAGGGACGGACGGGGGATTCAGTACTTC
>TRBV19|.|TRBD1|TRBJ1-5
CASIRVTGGNQPQHF
TGTGCCAGTATCCGGGTGACAGGGGGCAATCAGCCCCAGCATTTT
>TRBV18|.|.|TRBJ1-1
CASSRDVNTEAFF
TGTGCCAGCTCACGCGATGTGAACACTGAAGCTTTCTTT
>TRBV9|few|TRBD2|TRBJ2-5
CASSVGMTSGGQETQYF
TGTGCCAGCAGCGTAGGGATGACTAGCGGGGGTCAAGAGACCCAGTACTTC
>TRBV2|few|.|TRBJ1-1
CASSEGGNTEAFF
TGTGCCAGCAGTGAAGGAGGGAACACTGAAGCTTTCTTT
>TRBV21-1|.|.|TRBJ2-1
CASGLGGASGRSPLCHEQFF
TGTGCCAGCGGTCTCGGGGGGGCTAGCGGGAGGTCCCCGCTTTGTCATGAGCAGTTCTTC
>TRBV6-5|.|TRBD1|TRBJ1-4
CASSSPRGQTNEKLFF
TGTGCCAGCAGTTCACCGAGGGGACAGACTAATGAAAAACTGTTTTTT
>TRBV7-2|.|.|TRBJ2-7
CASSSELGGGTYEQYF
TGTGCCAGCAGCTCCGAGCTGGGAGGAGGAACATACGAGCAGTACTTC
>TRBV14|.|.|TRBJ1-2
CASSREDPNYGYTF
TGTGCCAGCAGCCGGGAGGACCCTAACTATGGCTACACCTTC
>TRBV6-6|.|.|TRBJ2-7
CASSYSSRSYEQYF
TGTGCCAGCAGTTATTCGTCCAGATCCTACGAGCAGTACTTC
>TRBV18|.|TRBD1|TRBJ1-2
CASSPGQANNYGYTF
TGTGCCAGCTCACCGGGACAGGCTAATAACTATGGCTACACCTTC
>TRBV11-3|.|.|TRBJ2-2
CASESPADRRGTGELFF
TGTGCCAGCGAATCCCCCGCAGACCGGCGGGGCACCGGGGAGCTGTTTTTT
>TRBV27|.|TRBD2|TRBJ2-7
CASSHAAGGIYEQYF
TGTGCCAGCAGTCACGCAGCGGGAGGTATCTACGAGCAGTACTTC
>TRBV27|.|TRBD2|TRBJ2-5
CASSLRRPGGQETQYF
TGTGCCAGCAGTTTAAGGAGACCGGGGGGGCAAGAGACCCAGTACTTC
>TRBV29-1|.|.|TRBJ1-2
CSVEGREFASGYTF
TGCAGCGTGGAGGGCAGGGAGTTTGCGAGTGGCTACACCTTC
>TRBV10-3|.|.|TRBJ1-6
CASRRAESSYNSPLHF
TGTGCCTCCAGGCGGGCGGAGTCCTCCTATAATTCACCCCTCCACTTT
>TRBV20-1|.|.|TRBJ1-1
CSASETEAFF
TGCAGTGCTAGCGAGACTGAAGCTTTCTTT
>TRBV7-6|.|.|TRBJ2-1
CASSYNSGLARRGNEQFF
TGTGCCAGCAGCTACAATTCCGGGCTAGCGCGTCGAGGCAATGAGCAGTTCTTC
>TRBV10-2|.|.|TRBJ2-7
CASSDLYEQYF
TGCGCCAGCAGTGACCTTTACGAGCAGTACTTC
>TRBV7-9|.|.|TRBJ1-2
CASSLELRGGYTF
TGTGCCAGCAGCTTAGAGCTAAGGGGTGGCTACACCTTC
>TRBV28|once|TRBD1|TRBJ2-7
CASSVPGTGSYEQYF
TGTGCCAGCAGTGTCCCCGGGACAGGATCCTACGAGCAGTACTTC
>TRBV11-2|few|TRBD1|TRBJ2-1
CASSQPGTGTYNEQFF
TGTGCCAGCAGCCAACCGGGGACAGGGACCTACAATGAGCAGTTCTTC
>TRBV2|.|.|TRBJ1-5
CACHREGNQPQHF
TGTGCCTGCCACAGGGAAGGTAATCAGCCCCAGCATTTT
>TRBV6-1|.|TRBD1|TRBJ1-2
CASIAGGSMWGYTF
TGTGCCAGCATCGCAGGGGGCTCAATGTGGGGCTACACCTTC
>TRBV7-9|.|TRBD1|TRBJ2-5
CASKVDRNRETQYF
TGTGCCAGCAAGGTGGACAGGAACCGGGAGACCCAGTACTTC
>TRBV30|.|.|TRBJ1-2
CAWSVNGPGGYTF
TGTGCCTGGAGTGTAAATGGTCCCGGGGGCTACACCTTC
>TRBV5-4|.|TRBD1|TRBJ1-1
CASSSAPGRGPNTEAFF
TGTGCCAGCAGCTCCGCACCAGGCAGGGGGCCGAACACTGAAGCTTTCTTT
>TRBV6-5|medium-sized|.|TRBJ1-4
CASSYRLGGEKLFF
TGTGCCAGCAGTTATCGGTTAGGAGGTGAAAAACTGTTTTTT
>TRBV5-4|.|TRBD1|TRBJ2-7
CASSGRGGPTGGGYEQYF
TGTGCCAGCAGCGGCAGGGGAGGACCTACAGGGGGAGGATACGAGCAGTACTTC
>TRBV10-3|.|.|TRBJ1-5
CAISEADNQPQHF
TGTGCCATCAGTGAAGCGGACAATCAGCCCCAGCATTTT
>TRBV7-2|.|.|TRBJ1-1
CASSLSAGMSNTEAFF
TGTGCCAGCAGCTTAAGTGCAGGGATGTCAAACACTGAAGCTTTCTTT
>TRBV4-1|.|.|TRBJ2-1
CASSQTAMGFVGHEQFF
TGCGCCAGCAGCCAGACCGCCATGGGTTTCGTGGGGCATGAGCAGTTCTTC
>TRBV25-1|.|TRBD1|TRBJ2-3
CASSEGTGGTYSTDTQYF
TGTGCCAGCAGTGAAGGGACAGGGGGCACTTATTCCACAGATACGCAGTATTTT
>TRBV4-1|once|TRBD1|TRBJ1-1
CASSRGQGFTEAFF
TGCGCCAGCAGCCGAGGACAGGGCTTCACTGAAGCTTTCTTT
>TRBV5-1|.|.|TRBJ2-3
CASSLGTAGSTDTQYF
TGCGCCAGCAGCTTGGGTACGGCGGGAAGCACAGATACGCAGTATTTT
>TRBV7-9|.|TRBD1|TRBJ1-4
CASSSDRGSGEKLFF
TGTGCCAGCAGCTCGGACAGGGGATCTGGAGAAAAACTGTTTTTT
>TRBV5-6|.|.|TRBJ1-1
CASSWKPGHKNTEAFF
TGTGCCAGCAGCTGGAAACCGGGACACAAGAACACTGAAGCTTTCTTT
>TRBV18|.|.|TRBJ2-2
CASSPRRGGPDTGELFF
TGTGCCAGCTCACCCCGAAGGGGGGGGCCAGACACCGGGGAGCTGTTTTTT
>TRBV18|.|TRBD1|TRBJ1-2
CASSPRTGDGYTF
TGTGCCAGCTCACCAAGAACAGGGGATGGCTACACCTTC
>TRBV2|.|TRBD1|TRBJ2-4
CASSPTGGFKNIQYF
TGTGCCAGCAGTCCTACAGGGGGATTCAAAAACATTCAGTACTTC
>TRBV15|.|.|TRBJ1-4
CATSRAGENEKLFF
TGTGCCACCAGCAGAGCCGGGGAAAATGAAAAACTGTTTTTT
>TRBV19|.|.|TRBJ2-7
CARLLRDCHYEQYF
TGTGCCAGACTTTTAAGGGACTGCCACTACGAGCAGTACTTC
>TRBV5-4|.|TRBD2|TRBJ2-3
CASSLGAGGRTDTQYF
TGTGCCAGCAGCTTGGGAGCGGGAGGTCGTACAGATACGCAGTATTTT
>TRBV18|few|.|TRBJ1-3
CASSQTRTAGNTIYF
TGTGCCAGCTCACAAACGAGGACAGCAGGAAACACCATATATTTT
>TRBV18|once|.|TRBJ2-5
CASSPVRALETQYF
TGTGCCAGCTCACCGGTCAGGGCGTTAGAGACCCAGTACTTC